This paragraph covers one T cell receptor (beta chain) sequence. The data are from a study of blood T cell repertoires in COVID-19. Authors' data handling: It was from reference gene primer amplification that nucleated cell counts were estimated. The protocol was immunoSEQ multiplex PCR, while the TCRdb copy is restricted to in-frame clones and leaves out a portion. That table supplies the V and J calls and clone size; D and trimming were determined from the DNA. The data contain roughly 90,000 clones, 89% of them singletons. This CDR3 has 14 residues. Trimming took 5 bases from V and 0 from J; bases not matched to a gene: 3. The germline V gene encodes CDR1 SGHAT and CDR2 FQNNGV.

The sequencing sample was made of peripheral blood. The TCR sequence derives from a man in his fifties or sixties with acute or convalescent COVID-19. The chain couples TRBV11-2 to TRBJ2-5; TRBD1 agrees at 7 bases. CDR3 sequence: CASSLTGYQETQYF. DNA of the CDR3: TGTGCCAGCAGCCTGACAGGGTACCAAGAGACCCAGTACTTC.